Listed below are T cell receptor beta chains from one sample, sequenced in a study of T cell repertoires in cytomegalovirus infection. No cognate antigen is known for these TCRs. Using its own MiXCR run on the reads, TCRdb lists one record per CDR3 protein. The table has hundreds of thousands of distinct CDR3 sequences, 33% seen once; the top ten hold 15% to 20%. The starting material was cultured PBMCs, obtained from culture after CMV antigen stimulation. The receptors stem from a human donor in good health (CMV status not recorded). Some clones in this sample may be carry-over from other donors' samples. CDR3s include the opening cysteine and the closing phenylalanine or tryptophan. A D gene is named only where the DNA matches it firmly. Some rows mark clone size as missing; the rest say once, few, many or name a class of expanded clone.

d_call clone_size j_call cdr3_length v_call cdr3_nt cdr3_aa
. few TRBJ2-5 14 TRBV7-8 TGTGCCAGCAGCGCCCGGGCACATCAAGAGACCCAGTACTTC CASSARAHQETQYF
. few TRBJ2-1 10 TRBV29-1 TGCAGCGTTGAAGCCAATGAGCAGTTCTTC CSVEANEQFF
. . TRBJ1-3 14 TRBV7-8 TGTGCCAGCAGCCCTTGGGTCTCTGGAAACACCATATATTTT CASSPWVSGNTIYF
TRBD2 . TRBJ2-5 15 TRBV6-1 TGTGCCAGCAGTGCGGGACTAGCGGCTCAGGAGACCCAGTACTTC CASSAGLAAQETQYF
. . TRBJ2-3 11 TRBV20-1 TGCAGTGCAAGACTAGTAACTACGCAGTATTTT CSARLVTTQYF
TRBD2 few TRBJ2-2 16 TRBV27 TGTGCCAGCAGTTCCTCTAGCGGGAGGATCACCGGGGAGCTGTTTTTT CASSSSSGRITGELFF
TRBD1 . TRBJ1-3 14 TRBV27 TGTGCCAGCAGTTCAGGGGGCCCTGGAAACACCATATATTTT CASSSGGPGNTIYF
. many TRBJ2-6 15 TRBV11-1 TGTGCCAGCAGTTCCGGGGAGGCAGGGGCCAACGTCCTGACTTTC CASSSGEAGANVLTF
TRBD1 . TRBJ1-6 15 TRBV12-3/TRBV12-4 TGTGCCAGCAGCACCGGGACAGGGATGAATTCACCCCTCCACTTT CASSTGTGMNSPLHF
TRBD2 many TRBJ2-7 15 TRBV7-2 TGTGCCAGCAGCCCATCTAGCGGGGGGGCCTACGAGCAGTACTTC CASSPSSGGAYEQYF
. . TRBJ2-3 14 TRBV12-5 TGTGCTAGTGGTTTAGGAGGAGGGACAGATACGCAGTATTTT CASGLGGGTDTQYF
. . TRBJ2-5 13 TRBV7-2 TGTGCCAGCAGCTTCAATGTCCAAGCAGTGCAGTACTTC CASSFNVQAVQYF
. many TRBJ1-6 13 TRBV12-3/TRBV12-4 TGTGCCAGCAGTTTCGGCAGCAATTCACCCCTCCACTTT CASSFGSNSPLHF
. . TRBJ2-7 10 TRBV6-1 TGTGCCACCTTCCCCGAAGGGCAGTACTTC CATFPEGQYF
. . TRBJ2-1 14 TRBV2 TGTGCCAGCAGTGTTAGGGACTTAGTAAATGAGCAGTTCTTC CASSVRDLVNEQFF
. . TRBJ1-4 15 TRBV12-3/TRBV12-4 TGTGCCAGCACCGGGTGGGGAGGGGTGGGTGAAAAACTGTTTTTT CASTGWGGVGEKLFF
TRBD2 . TRBJ2-3 15 TRBV5-1 TGCGCCACCCAAGGTCTAGCGGGGAGCGAAGATACGCAGTATTTT CATQGLAGSEDTQYF
. few TRBJ2-7 16 TRBV11-2 TGTGCCAGCAGCCCGTACCTCCGTATCTCTCAGGGCGAGCAGTACTTC CASSPYLRISQGEQYF
. few TRBJ2-3 13 TRBV20-1 TGCAGTGTGGACAACCTGGCCGCAGATACGCAGTATTTT CSVDNLAADTQYF
. . TRBJ2-7 16 TRBV6-1 TGTGCCAGCAGTAGAGGAAGTTACTCCCAGGGCTACGAGCAGTACTTC CASSRGSYSQGYEQYF
. . TRBJ1-4 13 TRBV7-2 TGTGCCAGCAGCTTGACAGGACACGAAAAACTGTTTTTT CASSLTGHEKLFF
. . TRBJ2-3 12 TRBV7-8 TGTGCCAGCACCCACGCGCAAGATACGCAGTATTTT CASTHAQDTQYF
TRBD1 . TRBJ2-6 16 TRBV12-5 TGTGCTAGTGGAGCTACAGGGGGAAGAGGGGCCAACGTCCTGACTTTC CASGATGGRGANVLTF
. few TRBJ2-3 14 TRBV7-2 TGTGCCAGCAGCTTAGTCCCCGGAAAAGATACGCAGTATTTT CASSLVPGKDTQYF
. few TRBJ1-1 15 TRBV19 TGTGCCACTCTCCGGCAGGGGTTCCGTGGGACTGAAGCTTTCTTT CATLRQGFRGTEAFF
. few TRBJ1-1 12 TRBV6-5 TGTGCCAGCAGCCGGGGGGGTTCTGAAGCTTTCTTT CASSRGGSEAFF
TRBD2 . TRBJ2-7 15 TRBV9 TGTGCCAGCAGCGCCGGACTAGCGGGAGGGCGCGAGCAGTACTTC CASSAGLAGGREQYF
. . TRBJ1-5 16 TRBV28 TGTGCCAGCAGTCGACCTCCGGACGGACTCAATCAGCCCCAGCATTTT CASSRPPDGLNQPQHF
TRBD2 many TRBJ2-7 17 TRBV19 TGTGCCAGTAGTCTCTCCTCTAGCGGGAGCGGGTCCTACGAGCAGTACTTC CASSLSSSGSGSYEQYF
. . TRBJ1-6 14 TRBV11-2 TGTGCCAGCAGCTTAGATAGGAGTTATTCACCCCTCCACTTT CASSLDRSYSPLHF